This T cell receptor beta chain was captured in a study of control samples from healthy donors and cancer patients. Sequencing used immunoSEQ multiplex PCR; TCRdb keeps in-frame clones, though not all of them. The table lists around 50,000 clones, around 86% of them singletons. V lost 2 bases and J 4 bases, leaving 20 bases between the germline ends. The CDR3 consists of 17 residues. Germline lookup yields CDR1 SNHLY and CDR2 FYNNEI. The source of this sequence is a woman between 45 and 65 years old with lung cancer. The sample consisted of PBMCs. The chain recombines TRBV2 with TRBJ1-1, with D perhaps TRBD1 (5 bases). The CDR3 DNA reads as TGTGCCAGCAGTGAACCACGGGGGGGGATCGTAGGCACTGAAGCTTTCTTT. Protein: CASSEPRGGIVGTEAFF.